These 14 T cell receptor beta chains share one sample of origin, sequenced in a study of blood T cell repertoires in COVID-19. This table comes from immunoSEQ multiplex PCR, and its TCRdb copy is limited to in-frame clones, with some not included. This table has 90,000 to 140,000 clones, roughly 87% appearing once. Source material: peripheral blood. The receptor source for this set is a man aged 50-59 years with acute or convalescent COVID-19.

The chain joins TRBV14 to TRBJ2-3; 10 bases are a match to TRBD2. V lost 8 bases and J lost 5; bases outside the gene matches: 4. Germline V gene sequence: CDR1 SGHDN, CDR2 FVKESK. CDR3 size: 13 residues. This chain's CDR3 is CASDIAGGDTQYF. As DNA, the CDR3 is TGTGCCAGCGATATAGCGGGAGGAGATACGCAGTATTTT.

This clone was seen a few times. This chain connects TRBV25-1 to TRBJ1-6, with TRBD1 as a possible D gene (5 bases). The CDR3 has 15 amino acids. The V and J ends lost 6 bases and 5 bases respectively, with 14 bases between them. The germline CDR1 and CDR2 sequences are MGHDK and SYGVNS. The CDR3 sequence: CASREGSRDNSPLHF. The CDR3 nucleotides are TGTGCCAGCAGGGAGGGGTCCAGGGATAATTCACCCCTCCACTTT.

Written as DNA, the CDR3 is TGTGCCAGCAGTTCGACCGGGGGGACAGGGGAGCTGTTTTTT. Translating gives CASSSTGGTGELFF. The chain recombines TRBV6-4 with TRBJ2-2; TRBD2 is a possible D gene (7 bases). Germline V lookup: CDR1 MRHNA, CDR2 SNTAGT. CDR3 length: 14 residues. V shed 5 bases and J shed 8 bases, with 15 bases lying between them.

This chain uses TRBV5-1 with TRBJ1-3, with 8 bases that match TRBD1. The trim removed 0 bases at V and 4 bases at J, leaving 18 bases unmatched. Germline V gives CDR1 SGHRS, CDR2 YFSETQ. The CDR3 consists of 20 residues. The CDR3 bases are TGCGCCAGCAGCTTGGAGTTTAGGGGACAGGTTGGAGGGCTCGGAAACACCATATATTTT. Translating gives CASSLEFRGQVGGLGNTIYF.

This clone was counted a single time. J is TRBJ1-1 and V is TRBV6-5; 10 bases are a match to TRBD1. The length of the CDR3 is 13 residues. Germline CDR1 and CDR2: MNHEY and SVGAGI. Unmatched junction bases numbered 7, after V lost 5 bases and J lost 10 bases. The CDR3 DNA is TGTGCCAGCAGTCCGACAGGGGGCGCAGGAGCTTTCTTT. This translates into CASSPTGGAGAFF.

In nucleotides, the CDR3 is TGTGCCACCAGCAATCCAGGGGTTCAGCCCCAGCATTTT. Protein: CATSNPGVQPQHF. This rearrangement joins TRBV15 to TRBJ1-5; D might be TRBD1 (6 bases). Per germline, CDR1 LNHNV and CDR2 YYDKDF (reference sequence). The CDR3 spans 13 residues. Trimming shortened V by 4 bases and J by 6 bases, and 10 bases separated the two germline ends.

This chain uses TRBV9 with TRBJ2-7; a weak D match, TRBD1 (6 bases). The CDR3 runs 17 residues. Trimming pared 4 bases from V and 1 base from J, leaving 21 bases between. Germline assignment: CDR1 SGDLS and CDR2 YYNGEE. The CDR3 region has the DNA TGTGCCAGCAGCCCATTGGGGATCGGACAGCCGTCCTACGAGCAGTACTTC. The encoded protein is CASSPLGIGQPSYEQYF.

As DNA, the CDR3 is TGTGCCAGCTCACCACCAACCAGGGGAACCGGGGAGCTGTTTTTT. Amino acid sequence: CASSPPTRGTGELFF. J is TRBJ2-2 and V is TRBV18, with D maybe TRBD1 (6 bases). The V end lost 0 bases, the J end lost 5 bases, and 10 bases lay between the germline ends. CDR1 KGHSH and CDR2 LQKENI come from the germline V gene. The CDR3 loop spans 15 amino acids.

CDR3 sequence reads: CASSFGPTGSYTF. The CDR3 DNA reads TGTGCCAGCAGTTTCGGTCCAACCGGGAGCTACACCTTC. This chain uses TRBV27 with TRBJ1-2; no clear D. Between the trimmed V and J ends, which lost 3 bases and 9 bases, there was a span of 14 bases. Germline V lookup: CDR1 MNHEY, CDR2 SMNVEV (reference sequence). The CDR3 runs 13 residues.

The gene calls are TRBV7-2 and TRBJ2-1; perhaps TRBD2 as D (6 bases). Trimming removed 4 bases from V and 6 bases from J, with 10 bases in between. This CDR3 region has 13 residues. Germline V gene lookup returns CDR1 SGHTA and CDR2 FQGNSA. CDR3 region: CASSSRRVNEQFF. The CDR3 DNA follows: TGTGCCAGCAGCTCCCGGAGGGTCAATGAGCAGTTCTTC.

The CDR3 sequence is CASSDMGTGTPYEQYF. The CDR3 bases are TGTGCCAGCAGTGACATGGGGACAGGGACTCCCTACGAGCAGTACTTC. The chain is built from TRBV6-1 and TRBJ2-7, with 9 bases fitting TRBD1. V gave up 3 bases and J gave up 2 bases; unmatched junction bases: 8. This CDR3 region has 16 residues. Germline V gene lookup returns CDR1 MNHNS and CDR2 SASEGT.

The chain employs TRBV5-8 and TRBJ1-1; 7 bases map to TRBD1. The V gene end was trimmed by 4 bases and the J gene end by 1 base; junction bases not matched to a gene: 7. CDR1 is SGHTS, CDR2 YDEGEE, per germline. This CDR3 has 15 residues. As DNA, the CDR3 is TGTGCCAGCAGCCAAAGGACAGGATGGAACACTGAAGCTTTCTTT. Translated: CASSQRTGWNTEAFF.

V usage is TRBV6-5 and J usage is TRBJ1-2; D possibly corresponds to TRBD1 (5 bases). CDR1 is MNHEY and CDR2 is SVGAGI in the germline V gene. V was clipped by 3 bases and J by 3 bases, with 11 bases between them. The CDR3 sequence is 14 residues long. This CDR3 is CASSYTGAYYGYTF. CDR3 nucleotide sequence: TGTGCCAGCAGTTATACTGGGGCTTACTATGGCTACACCTTC.

There are many counts of this clone. This chain joins TRBV6-4 and TRBJ2-3, with 12 bases that match TRBD2. Trimming at V came to 6 bases and at J to 4 bases, leaving 5 bases not matched to a gene. The CDR3 sequence is 15 residues long. CDR1 is MRHNA, CDR2 SNTAGT, per germline. The CDR3 region is CASSASSGGADTQYF. CDR3 DNA: TGTGCCAGCAGCGCTTCTAGCGGGGGGGCAGATACGCAGTATTTT.